Listed here are 24 T cell receptor beta chains from one sample, sequenced in a study of blood T cell repertoires in COVID-19. Here immunoSEQ multiplex PCR was the method, and the copy in TCRdb shows in-frame clones only, minus some. The table records nearly 80,000 clones, around 80% of them present only once. Input material: peripheral blood. Receptors originate from a man between 60 and 70 years old with active or convalescent COVID-19.

The chain joins TRBV7-2 to TRBJ1-5; TRBD1 aligns across 8 bases. This CDR3 spans 15 amino acids. Germline assignment: CDR1 SGHTA and CDR2 FQGNSA. V lost 5 bases and J lost 3; bases outside the gene matches: 6. CDR3 loop: CASSTPGGINQPQHF. The CDR3 DNA is TGTGCCAGCAGCACCCCAGGGGGCATCAATCAGCCCCAGCATTTT.

CDR3 amino acids: CASSQLGGGYTF. The CDR3 bases are TGTGCCAGCAGCCAATTGGGGGGTGGCTACACCTTC. The V and J genes are TRBV3-1 (or the pseudogene TRBV3-2) and TRBJ1-2, with D possibly being TRBD1 (5 bases). The V and J ends lost 2 bases and 7 bases respectively, with 8 bases between them. This CDR3 spans 12 amino acids. Germline V gives CDR1 LGHDT, CDR2 YNNKEL (reference sequence).

The gene calls are TRBV19 and TRBJ1-5; D uncertain. The CDR3 is 16 amino acids. Germline V gives CDR1 LNHDA, CDR2 SQIVND (reference sequence). V lost 6 bases, J lost 5 bases, and 20 bases lay in between. CDR3 protein: CASSPSWSADHQPQHF. CDR3 DNA sequence: TGTGCCAGTAGCCCCTCCTGGTCGGCGGATCATCAGCCCCAGCATTTT.

The CDR3 protein is CASSQQLSYEQYF. The CDR3 DNA sequence: TGTGCCAGCTCACAACAGCTATCCTACGAGCAGTACTTC. V gene TRBV18 combines with J gene TRBJ2-7; D is undetermined. The germline gives CDR1 KGHSH, CDR2 LQKENI. The CDR3 covers 13 residues. V was pared by 4 bases and J by 1 base, with 8 bases between.

This chain connects TRBV6-5 to TRBJ2-5; perhaps TRBD1 as D (5 bases). V dropped 0 bases and J dropped 2 bases, with 10 bases sitting between them. The germline CDR1 and CDR2 sequences are MNHEY and SVGAGI. The CDR3 has 15 residues. The CDR3, as DNA: TGTGCCAGCAGTTACTCGATCAGGGCTCAAGAGACCCAGTACTTC. It codes for CASSYSIRAQETQYF.

This sequence joins TRBV6-2 or TRBV6-3 and TRBJ1-6; 10 bases align to TRBD1. Germline lookup yields CDR1 MNHEY and CDR2 SVGEGT. J gave up 8 bases and V 2 bases, and 3 bases lay outside the gene matches. This CDR3 spans 15 amino acids. The CDR3 sequence is CASSYRDRGDSPLHF. CDR3 DNA: TGTGCCAGCAGTTACCGGGACAGGGGTGATTCACCCCTCCACTTT.

This clone was seen only once. The chain employs TRBV29-1 and TRBJ2-7, with a possible D match to TRBD1 (5 bases). The CDR3 runs 11 residues. Germline V lookup: CDR1 SQVTM, CDR2 ANQGSEA. Trimming pared 2 bases from V and 3 bases from J, leaving 5 bases between. CDR3 residues: CSVETGYEQYF. The CDR3 nucleotides read TGCAGCGTTGAAACAGGCTACGAGCAGTACTTC.

The V call is TRBV19, the J call TRBJ2-7; D is unclear. Deletions cut 9 bases from V and 6 bases from J, with 21 bases between. This CDR3 spans 14 amino acids. Looked up from germline, CDR1 is LNHDA and CDR2 is SQIVND (reference sequence). In DNA form, the CDR3 reads TGTGCCAGCTCCCAGCCACGAGGCAGCCGCGAGCAGTACTTC. This translates into CASSQPRGSREQYF.

This clone was observed a few times. V usage is TRBV6-2 or TRBV6-3 and J usage is TRBJ1-2, with a possible D match to TRBD1 (5 bases). The CDR3 is made up of 15 amino acids. Trimming shortened V by 5 bases and J by 5 bases, and 18 bases separated the two germline ends. The germline V gene has CDR1 MNHEY and CDR2 SVGEGT. The CDR3 DNA sequence: TGTGCCAGCAGTGACCCGGTTGGGGGGTATTATGGCTACACCTTC. Translation gives CASSDPVGGYYGYTF.

V and J are TRBV19 and TRBJ1-4; unclear D gene. Trimming cost V 1 base and J 2 bases, with 8 bases left between them. Germline V gene data show CDR1 as LNHDA and CDR2 as SQIVND (reference sequence). There are 15 residues in the CDR3. The CDR3 protein is CASSIGDSTNEKLFF. The DNA of the CDR3 is TGTGCCAGTAGTATAGGAGATTCGACTAATGAAAAACTGTTTTTT.

The V and J genes are TRBV21-1 and TRBJ2-6; the table's D call TRBD1 went unverified against the DNA. TRBV21-1 is termed a pseudogene. The CDR3 loop spans 23 amino acids. CDR3 sequence (DNA): TGTGCCAGCAGCAAAGTCGAGGGACACACAAAAATCATCCCCCTCTCTGGGGCCAACGTCCTGACTTTC. This translates into CASSKVEGHTKIIPLSGANVLTF.

The rearrangement uses TRBV29-1 and TRBJ2-3, with 12 bases fitting TRBD2. Looked up from germline, CDR1 is SQVTM and CDR2 is ANQGSEA. The CDR3 is made up of 15 amino acids. J was trimmed by 4 bases and V by 5 bases; bases with no gene match: 7. CDR3 region: CSVRLLAGGADTQYF. Here the CDR3 DNA reads TGCAGCGTTAGGCTACTAGCGGGGGGCGCAGATACGCAGTATTTT.

The chain is built from TRBV15 and TRBJ1-2; 8 bases map to TRBD1. This CDR3 is built from 12 residues. V lost 3 bases and J lost 8; bases outside the gene matches: 2. CDR1 LNHNV and CDR2 YYDKDF come from the germline V gene (reference sequence). The CDR3 reads CATSSWDRGYTF. Here the CDR3 DNA reads TGTGCCACCAGCAGTTGGGACAGGGGCTACACCTTC.

V is TRBV27 and J is TRBJ2-5; no definite D call. The germline V gene encodes CDR1 MNHEY and CDR2 SMNVEV (reference sequence). The CDR3 consists of 14 residues. V lost 1 base and J lost 4, with 10 bases in between. CDR3 nucleotide sequence: TGTGCCAGCAGTTTATTTTGGCCCCCAGAGACCCAGTACTTC. Translating it yields CASSLFWPPETQYF.

The chain combines TRBV4-2 with TRBJ1-6; D remains unclear. The ends were cut back, 2 bases at V and 3 bases at J, with 14 bases in the middle. This CDR3 is built from 17 residues. Germline assignment: CDR1 LGHNA and CDR2 YNFKEQ. CDR3 bases: TGTGCCAGCAGCCAACCCGGAGAATTTTTCTATAATTCACCCCTCCACTTT. Protein product: CASSQPGEFFYNSPLHF.

This sequence joins TRBV19 and TRBJ1-6, with D possibly TRBD1 on 5 matching bases. V was trimmed by 4 bases and J by 10 bases, leaving 8 bases between them. This CDR3 has 12 amino acids. CDR1 and CDR2 from the germline V gene are LNHDA and SQIVND (reference sequence). In DNA, the CDR3 is TGTGCCAGTAGTAAAGGGGTCTCACCCCTCCACTTT. It yields the protein CASSKGVSPLHF.

The chain employs TRBV10-3 and TRBJ2-5; 7 nucleotides agree with TRBD1. The V segment lost 3 bases and the J segment 0 bases; nucleotides outside the gene matches: 4. Germline CDR1 ENHRY, CDR2 SYGVKD. This CDR3 contains 15 residues. In DNA, the CDR3 is TGTGCCATCAGTGACCAACAGGGGTACCAAGAGACCCAGTACTTC. Protein product: CAISDQQGYQETQYF.

The rearrangement joins TRBV12-3 or TRBV12-4 to TRBJ2-2; TRBD1 is a possible D gene (5 bases). With 3 bases removed from V and 7 bases from J, the gap between germline ends came to 6 bases. This CDR3 is built from 12 residues. The CDR3 DNA sequence: TGTGCCAGCAGTTTCCAGGGCGGGGAGCTGTTTTTT. It specifies CASSFQGGELFF.

This clone has a handful of counts. This chain joins TRBV2 and TRBJ2-1, with D maybe TRBD2 (6 bases). Germline V gene data show CDR1 as SNHLY and CDR2 as FYNNEI. V lost 6 bases to trimming and J lost 4 bases, with 13 bases between them. This CDR3 region has 14 residues. CDR3 sequence reads: CASRVGTPYNEQFF. CDR3 in DNA: TGTGCCAGCAGGGTTGGGACTCCATACAATGAGCAGTTCTTC.

The chain recombines TRBV2 with TRBJ2-2; possibly TRBD2 for D (5 bases). There are 15 residues in the CDR3. The germline gives CDR1 SNHLY, CDR2 FYNNEI. V lost 4 bases and J 1 base, leaving 10 bases between the germline ends. CDR3 residues: CASSGRTLNTGELFF. CDR3 in DNA: TGTGCCAGCAGTGGTAGGACTTTGAACACCGGGGAGCTGTTTTTT.

This rearrangement joins TRBV18 to TRBJ2-4, with D possibly TRBD1 on 5 matching bases. V lost 3 bases, J lost 0 bases, and 12 bases lay in between. In germline, CDR1 is KGHSH, CDR2 LQKENI. The CDR3 runs 16 residues. The CDR3 spells CASSPWQGGAKNIQYF. CDR3 bases: TGTGCCAGCTCACCCTGGCAGGGTGGAGCCAAAAACATTCAGTACTTC.

The chain combines TRBV7-2 with TRBJ2-4; D remains ambiguous. CDR3 size: 13 residues. Germline V gene lookup returns CDR1 SGHTA and CDR2 FQGNSA. Trimming took 5 bases from V and 3 from J, leaving 8 bases between them. The CDR3 region is CASSTQDKNIQYF. Here the CDR3 DNA reads TGTGCCAGCAGCACCCAGGACAAAAACATTCAGTACTTC. Filled out from reference TRBV7-2 and TRBJ2-4, the complete variable domain reads GAGVSQSPSNKVTEKGKDVELRCDPISGHTALYWYRQSLGQGLEFLIYFQGNSAPDKSGLPSDRFSAERTGGSVSTLTIQRTQQEDSAVYLCASSTQDKNIQYFGAGTRLSVL.

The chain recombines TRBV4-2 with TRBJ2-4; D perhaps matches TRBD2 (7 bases). V was pared by 4 bases and J by 9 bases, with 22 bases between. The CDR3 has 16 amino acids. From germline, CDR1 is LGHNA and CDR2 YNFKEQ. The CDR3 region has the DNA TGTGCCAGCAGCCCGACGGGAGGCGGGGGCCAGGGCATTCAGTACTTC. Translated: CASSPTGGGGQGIQYF.

The rearrangement uses TRBV5-1 and TRBJ2-3, with D perhaps TRBD2 (5 bases). There are 14 residues in the CDR3. Germline CDR1 is SGHRS and CDR2 is YFSETQ. V lost 4 bases and J lost 0, with 9 bases in between. CDR3 region: CASSPRTSTDTQYF. The CDR3 coding sequence is TGCGCCAGCAGCCCCCGGACTAGCACAGATACGCAGTATTTT. Full variable domain (remainder filled in from reference TRBV5-1 and TRBJ2-3): KAGVTQTPRYLIKTRGQQVTLSCSPISGHRSVSWYQQTPGQGLQFLFEYFSETQRNKGNFPGRFSGRQFSNSRSEMNVSTLELGDSALYLCASSPRTSTDTQYFGPGTRLTVL.